A selection of T cell receptor beta chains follows, all from one sample in a study of blood T cell repertoires in COVID-19. Only in-frame clones appear in the TCRdb table, and some are missing; sequencing was by immunoSEQ multiplex PCR. The sample records 390,000 or so clones, 90% being singletons. Sequenced: peripheral blood. All receptors come from a man between 18 and 35 years old with active or convalescent COVID-19. Both conserved end residues are part of each CDR3. A D gene is named only where the DNA matches it firmly. The size entry is marked missing in some rows and otherwise reads once, few, many or a size class.

>TRBJ1-5|TRBV28|NA|NA
TGTGCCAGCCACGTCGCGGCCAGAAGCAATCAGCCCCAGCATTTT
CASHVAARSNQPQHF
>TRBJ2-2|TRBV5-6|NA|TRBD1
TGTGCCAGCAGCTCTCCCGGGACAGTCCTCACCGGGGAGCTGTTTTTT
CASSSPGTVLTGELFF
>TRBJ2-1|TRBV5-4|NA|NA
TGTGCCAGCAGCTTTTCCAGGCGAAGACCCTACAATGAGCAGTTCTTC
CASSFSRRRPYNEQFF
>TRBJ1-4|TRBV6-5|NA|NA
TGTGCCAGCACCAGGACGCGAGGGGAAAAACTGTTTTTT
CASTRTRGEKLFF
>TRBJ1-1|TRBV30|NA|NA
TGTGCCTGGAGTGTACTTAAGGAGGCCACTGAAGCTTTCTTT
CAWSVLKEATEAFF
>TRBJ1-1|TRBV19|NA|NA
TGTGCCAGTAGTATCTACGGTGAAGCTTTCTTT
CASSIYGEAFF
>TRBJ1-5|TRBV12-3/TRBV12-4|NA|NA
TGTGCCAGCAGTTTAGACAGTAATCAGCCCCAGCATTTT
CASSLDSNQPQHF
>TRBJ2-7|TRBV4-1|NA|TRBD2
TGCGCCAGCAGCCATAGAGCGGGGGAAACGTACGAGCAGTACTTC
CASSHRAGETYEQYF
>TRBJ2-7|TRBV3-1/TRBV3-2|once|TRBD1
TGTGCCAGCAGCCCCCCCAACAGGGGACCACGGAGAGGGCTCGAGCAGTACTTC
CASSPPNRGPRRGLEQYF
>TRBJ1-5|TRBV30|NA|TRBD1
TGTGCCTGGAGTGGGACAGGGGGTAGCAATCAGCCCCAGCATTTT
CAWSGTGGSNQPQHF
>TRBJ2-3|TRBV2|NA|TRBD2
TGTGCCAGCAGTGTTCCTAGCGGGGGCACAGATACGCAGTATTTT
CASSVPSGGTDTQYF
>TRBJ1-1|TRBV28|NA|NA
TGTGCCAGCAAACAGGGTATAAACACTGAAGCTTTCTTT
CASKQGINTEAFF
>TRBJ2-7|TRBV5-1|once|TRBD2
TGCGCCAGCAGCCCGCTACTAGCGGGAGGTTCCTCCTACGAGCAGTACTTC
CASSPLLAGGSSYEQYF
>TRBJ1-5|TRBV28|NA|TRBD1
TGTGCCAGCAGTTTTGGGACAGGGAATCAGCCCCAGCATTTT
CASSFGTGNQPQHF
>TRBJ2-3|TRBV27|NA|NA
TGTGCCAGCAGTTTGTTTAGAGACTTCACAGATACGCAGTATTTT
CASSLFRDFTDTQYF
>TRBJ2-7|TRBV3-1/TRBV3-2|NA|TRBD2
TGTGCCAGCAGCCAAGACAGGGCTTGGACTAGCGGGGGGGCATACGACGAGCAGTACTTC
CASSQDRAWTSGGAYDEQYF
>TRBJ2-5|TRBV5-4|NA|TRBD2
TGTGCCAGCAGCTTGGGGCTAGCGGGAGAGACCCAGTACTTC
CASSLGLAGETQYF
>TRBJ1-1|TRBV9|NA|NA
TGTGCCAGCAGCCCTTCAACTAGGGTCTGGGACACTGAAGCTTTCTTT
CASSPSTRVWDTEAFF
>TRBJ1-2|TRBV7-3|NA|NA
TGTGCCAGCAGCTTCCGGGGGAAGGATGGCTACACCTTC
CASSFRGKDGYTF
>TRBJ1-2|TRBV6-5|NA|NA
TGTGCCAGCAGCACATTTAACTATGGCTACACCTTC
CASSTFNYGYTF
>TRBJ1-6|TRBV2|NA|TRBD1
TGTGCCAGTGACGAGACAGGGGTGAATTCACCCCTCCACTTT
CASDETGVNSPLHF
>TRBJ1-1|TRBV2|few|NA
TGTGCCACCGTCAGGGGTAATACTGAAGCTTTCTTT
CATVRGNTEAFF
>TRBJ2-4|TRBV5-1|NA|NA
TGCGCCAGCAGCTTGGCAGGCCTTACGACCCGAAACATTCAGTACTTC
CASSLAGLTTRNIQYF
>TRBJ2-7|TRBV2|NA|NA
TGTGCCAGCAGTGACACTGTGGCCTACGAGCAGTACTTC
CASSDTVAYEQYF
>TRBJ1-1|TRBV4-3|NA|TRBD1
TGCGCCAGCAGCCAATACAGGGGGACTGGCACTGAAGCTTTCTTT
CASSQYRGTGTEAFF
>TRBJ2-1|TRBV6-5|NA|TRBD2
TGTGCCAGCAGTCAGACTAGCGGGGGTGATGAGCAGTTCTTC
CASSQTSGGDEQFF
>TRBJ1-2|TRBV15|NA|NA
TGTGCCACCAGCAGAGATGAGTCCGGGGGAACCTCCTTCTTC
CATSRDESGGTSFF
>TRBJ1-2|TRBV29-1|NA|TRBD1
TGCAGCGTTGTCGGGACAGAATTCGCCTATGGCTACACCTTC
CSVVGTEFAYGYTF
>TRBJ1-5|TRBV7-2|NA|TRBD1
TGTGCCAGCAGCTTGGGACAGAATCAGCCCCAGCATTTT
CASSLGQNQPQHF
>TRBJ1-3|TRBV6-5|NA|TRBD1
TGTGCCAGCAGCCCGGACAGGATCAACACCATATATTTT
CASSPDRINTIYF
>TRBJ2-5|TRBV20-1|NA|NA
TGCAGTGCAAGCCGGGAGGAGACCCAGTACTTC
CSASREETQYF
>TRBJ2-7|TRBV5-1|NA|NA
TGCGCCAGCAGCTTTAGCCTACAATCCTACGAGCAGTACTTC
CASSFSLQSYEQYF
>TRBJ1-1|TRBV11-2|NA|NA
TGTGCCAGCAGCTTAAGGACAGAGTTTTTAGCTTTCTTT
CASSLRTEFLAFF
>TRBJ1-6|TRBV9|once|TRBD1
TGTGCCAGCAGCGCAAGTGGCGGGACAGGTAATTCACCCCTCCACTTT
CASSASGGTGNSPLHF
>TRBJ1-3|TRBV7-6|few|TRBD1
TGTGCCAGCAGCTTAGCACAACCCAGGGGGACGTCCACCACCATATATTTT
CASSLAQPRGTSTTIYF
>TRBJ2-1|TRBV5-1|NA|NA
TGCGCCAGCAGAGCGCCCCCAAGGAATGAGCAGTTCTTC
CASRAPPRNEQFF
>TRBJ1-5|TRBV2|NA|NA
TGTGCCACCCGACCCCAGGACAATCAGCCCCAGCATTTT
CATRPQDNQPQHF
>TRBJ2-2|TRBV28|NA|TRBD1
TGTGCCAGCAGTTTATTCTTGGCAGGGGGCGCCCCCGGGGAGCTGTTTTTT
CASSLFLAGGAPGELFF
>TRBJ1-2|TRBV9|NA|NA
TGTGCCAGCAGCGTAGATCGTCAGGGGATCTACTATGGCTACACCTTC
CASSVDRQGIYYGYTF
>TRBJ1-5|TRBV19|NA|NA
TGTGCCAGTAGTATAGATCCTATGAGGGCGCGGGATCAGCCCCAGCATTTT
CASSIDPMRARDQPQHF
>TRBJ2-7|TRBV28|NA|NA
TGTGCCAGCAGTTTATCCGGACTGGGTTTTGGCGGTTTATACGAGCAGTACTTC
CASSLSGLGFGGLYEQYF
>TRBJ2-7|TRBV18|NA|TRBD2
TGTGCCAGCTCACCCTATCTAGCGGGAGGGCGTGGCGAGCAGTACTTC
CASSPYLAGGRGEQYF
>TRBJ2-3|TRBV7-8|NA|TRBD1
TGTGCCAGCAGTCCGGGACAGGGAGATACGCAGTATTTT
CASSPGQGDTQYF
>TRBJ1-2|TRBV25-1|NA|TRBD1
TGTGCCAGCAGTAATCCCCGACAGGGGCATGGCTACACCTTC
CASSNPRQGHGYTF
>TRBJ1-1|TRBV4-3|NA|NA
TGCGCCAGCAGCCCGTCGGCGGCGGACACTGAAGCTTTCTTT
CASSPSAADTEAFF
>TRBJ2-3|TRBV7-2|NA|NA
TGTGCCAGCAGCTTAGGACAGATTGTTTCAGATACGCAGTATTTT
CASSLGQIVSDTQYF
>TRBJ2-3|TRBV11-2|NA|TRBD2
TGTGCCAGCAGCCTCGGATGGGCGGGGGGAACGAGCACAGATACGCAGTATTTT
CASSLGWAGGTSTDTQYF
>TRBJ1-3|TRBV5-6|NA|NA
TGTGCCAGCAGCTTGCTAGGGGCGCAGGGAAACACCATATATTTT
CASSLLGAQGNTIYF
>TRBJ2-7|TRBV6-5|NA|TRBD2
TGTGCCAGCAATAGTGGACTAGCGGGATCCTACGAGCAGTACTTC
CASNSGLAGSYEQYF
>TRBJ2-1|TRBV28|NA|TRBD1
TGTGCCAGCAGATCCGGACAGGGGAGTTACGGTGAGCAGTTCTTC
CASRSGQGSYGEQFF